The TCR beta chain under discussion was sequenced for a study of blood T cell repertoires in COVID-19. At the level of the study: Acute and convalescent COVID-19 specimens originated in the United States, Italy and Spain. PBMCs, B-cell-depleted T cells, or T cells provided the cDNA or gDNA that made up the material.

As processed by the authors: It was from reference gene primer amplification that nucleated cell counts were estimated. Using immunoSEQ multiplex PCR, the repertoire was profiled, and TCRdb retains in-frame clones only, with some absent. V and J calls and clone size come straight from that table; D and trimming were deduced from the DNA. The data show some 98,000 clones, with 80% seen just once and 19% held by the top ten. This clone occurred a few times. V was trimmed by 4 bases and J by 3 bases, leaving 10 bases between them. Germline loops: CDR1 LGHDT, CDR2 YNNKEL (reference sequence). This CDR3 is built from 14 residues.

The rearrangement links TRBV3-1 (or the pseudogene TRBV3-2) to TRBJ1-3; D is perhaps TRBD1 (5 bases). The TCR sequence derives from a human donor in a cohort sampled during active COVID-19. Source material: peripheral blood. CDR3 in amino acids: CASSLPGLGNTIYF. The CDR3 bases are TGTGCCAGCAGCCTCCCAGGGCTTGGAAACACCATATATTTT.